This T cell receptor (beta chain) is from a study of metastatic and nonmetastatic thyroid tumors. Study-level background: Malignant thyroid and benign thyroid patients provided blood and tumor or nodule tissue whose repertoires were compared.

In the source study's methods: The study took CDR3 differences across clinicopathological groups and made a distant-metastasis classifier for papillary thyroid cancer from them. Using MiXCR, TCRdb reanalyzed the PCR reads. The V and J calls were determined by TCRdb, not by the authors. In the table there are approximately 32,000 clones, around a third of which are singletons. Findings and caveats of the study: Within blood and tumor, benign nodules reportedly had significantly lower TCR beta diversity than malignant thyroid tumors did.

The CDR3 extends over 14 amino acids. The V segment lost 6 bases and the J segment 9 bases; nucleotides outside the gene matches: 6. Every patient underwent thyroid surgery untreated. This clone was recorded a few times. The target antigen is unknown. The genes are TRBV12-3 or TRBV12-4 and TRBJ2-1; TRBD2 aligns across 12 bases. The sequence was obtained from a female donor with papillary thyroid cancer or a benign thyroid nodule (not recorded which). Some clones in this sample may be carry-over from other donors' samples. The sequenced sample consisted of tumor tissue. The CDR3 DNA reads as TGTGCCAGCAGGCCTAGCGGGGGGGCCGGTGAGCAGTTCTTC. Translating gives CASRPSGGAGEQFF.